One and the same sample provided the 3 T cell receptor beta chains below, sequenced in a study of T cell repertoires in cytomegalovirus infection. TCRdb reprocessed the reads with MiXCR, giving one entry per CDR3 protein. The sample yields a few hundred thousand distinct CDR3 sequences, approximately 17% seen once. The sequencing input was CD8+ T cells from PBMCs. These receptors came from a human donor in good health (CMV status not recorded). Some clones in this sample may be carry-over from other donors' samples.

This clonotype was observed a few times. The chain's CDR3 is CASSSSGLAGVPYNEQFF. The CDR3 DNA is TGTGCCAGCAGCTCATCCGGACTAGCGGGGGTGCCCTACAATGAGCAGTTCTTC. V and J are TRBV7-3 and TRBJ2-1; 13 nucleotides match TRBD2. Germline V CDR1 and CDR2: SGHTA, FQGTGA. The CDR3 totals 18 residues. V lost 4 bases, J lost 2 bases, and 8 bases stayed unmatched. Complete variable domain (other parts from reference TRBV7-3 and TRBJ2-1): GAGVSQTPSNKVTEKGKYVELRCDPISGHTALYWYRQSLGQGPEFLIYFQGTGAADDSGLPNDRFFAVRPEGSVSTLKIQRTERGDSAVYLCASSSSGLAGVPYNEQFFGPGTRLTVL.

The genes are TRBV5-1 and TRBJ2-4; perhaps TRBD1 as D (6 bases). From germline, CDR1 is SGHRS and CDR2 YFSETQ. V was pared by 4 bases and J by 1 base, with 15 bases between. The CDR3 is 16 residues long. CDR3 sequence: CASSQQGRGAKNIQYF. The CDR3, as DNA: TGCGCCAGCAGCCAGCAGGGTAGGGGGGCCAAAAACATTCAGTACTTC.

This clonotype was recorded at least ten times. The chain carries TRBV7-2 and TRBJ1-5, with D perhaps TRBD1 (5 bases). From germline, CDR1 is SGHTA and CDR2 FQGNSA. The CDR3 is made up of 17 amino acids. The V end was cut by 1 base, the J end by 2 bases, with 15 bases between. DNA for the CDR3: TGTGCCAGCAGCTTAGTTGGGGGGTTAAGCGGCAATCAGCCCCAGCATTTT. Translated: CASSLVGGLSGNQPQHF.